These 3 T cell receptor beta chains were all obtained from the same sample, sequenced in a study of early T cells in non-severe SARS-CoV-2 infection. TCRdb used MiXCR to reprocess the 5' RACE reads, holding one entry per CDR3 protein. Among 85,000 to 100,000 distinct CDR3 sequences listed, roughly 13% were seen once. The sequencing input was whole blood. These receptors were collected from an adult who was a healthcare worker with PCR-confirmed SARS-CoV-2 infection or an uninfected control (not recorded which).

The rearrangement joins TRBV9 to TRBJ2-6, with a weak D call TRBD2 (5 bases). V shed 0 bases and J shed 0 bases, with 7 bases lying between them. This CDR3 has 16 residues. Germline loops: CDR1 SGDLS, CDR2 YYNGEE. CDR3 nucleotide sequence: TGTGCCAGCAGCGTAGATCGGGACTCTGGGGCCAACGTCCTGACTTTC. Translation: CASSVDRDSGANVLTF.

This chain connects TRBV27 to TRBJ2-3, with TRBD2 matching 15 bases. The CDR3 runs to 17 residues. V lost 4 bases, J lost 5 bases, and 7 bases stayed unmatched. Germline loops: CDR1 MNHEY, CDR2 SMNVEV (reference sequence). DNA for the CDR3: TGTGCCAGCAGTTATGGACTAGCGGGGGGGCCGGTAGATACGCAGTATTTT. Protein product: CASSYGLAGGPVDTQYF.

The chain links TRBV4-1 to TRBJ2-1; 10 nucleotides match TRBD2. V lost 3 bases and J lost 4; bases outside the gene matches: 12. Germline CDR1 reads MGHRA; CDR2 reads YSYEKL. This CDR3 spans 18 amino acids. This chain's CDR3 is CASSHPRERGGSYNEQFF. The CDR3 DNA sequence: TGCGCCAGCAGCCACCCCAGGGAGCGGGGGGGCTCTTACAATGAGCAGTTCTTC.